This TCR beta chain was retrieved from a study of blood T cell repertoires in COVID-19. Study-level background: COVID-19 samples, acute and convalescent, were from the United States, Italy and Spain. Nucleic acid was either cDNA or gDNA, and it came from T cells, B-cell-depleted T cells, or PBMCs.

Per the germline V gene, CDR1 is SEHNR and CDR2 is FQNEAQ (reference sequence). The V segment lost 5 bases and the J segment 4 bases; nucleotides outside the gene matches: 6. CDR3 size: 15 residues. In the study's own analysis: Quantification of nucleated cells was approximated via reference gene primer amplification. Produced via immunoSEQ multiplex PCR; TCRdb's table is partial and in-frame only. That table supplies the V and J calls and clone size; D and trimming were determined from the DNA. The sample comprises roughly 16,000 clones, around 90% of which are singletons, and around 50% rests with the top ten.

The chain employs TRBV7-9 and TRBJ2-7, with TRBD1 identical over 12 bases. Sequencing input: peripheral blood. This TCR derives from a human donor in a cohort sampled during active COVID-19. In nucleotides, the CDR3 is TGTGCCAGCAGCACGGGACAGGGGGCGATTTACGAGCAGTACTTC. It is translated as CASSTGQGAIYEQYF.